This T cell receptor (beta chain) is from a study of shared clonotypes between healthy human individuals. To note about this clone: The antigen is undetermined.

About 33,000 T cell genomes (roughly 190 ng DNA) went into each sorted-subset replicate. Profiled with immunoSEQ multiplex PCR; TCRdb holds only in-frame clones, not every one. The sample contains millions of clones, about 95% of which appear only once. Germline loops: CDR1 SGHAT, CDR2 FQNNGV. The CDR3 runs 16 residues. V was cut by 5 bases and J by 0 bases, with 14 bases left in between. Overall study findings and caveats: Memory subsets generally showed smaller estimated richness than naive subsets did.

The TCR originated in a man younger than 35 in good health. The sequencing sample was made of naive CD4+ T cells sorted from blood. Subset specified: CD45RA+ positively selected. The V gene is TRBV11-2, the J gene TRBJ2-1; possible D gene TRBD2, 7 bases. In nucleotides, the CDR3 is TGTGCCAGCAGCCCCCGAGGGGGGGGCTCCTACAATGAGCAGTTCTTC. Protein sequence: CASSPRGGGSYNEQFF.